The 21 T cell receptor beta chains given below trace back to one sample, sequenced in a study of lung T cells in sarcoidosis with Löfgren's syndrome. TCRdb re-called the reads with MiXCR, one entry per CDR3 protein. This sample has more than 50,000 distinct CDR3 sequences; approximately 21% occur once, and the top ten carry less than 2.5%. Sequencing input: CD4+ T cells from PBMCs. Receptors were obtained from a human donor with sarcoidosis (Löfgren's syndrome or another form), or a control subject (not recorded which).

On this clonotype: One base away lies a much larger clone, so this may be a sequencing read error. CDR3 loop: CASSQDDAGQNYGYTF. The CDR3 DNA is TGTGCCAGCAGCCAAGACGATGCGGGACAGAACTATGGCTACACCTTC. The V and J genes are TRBV4-2 and TRBJ1-2, with TRBD1 matching over 7 bases. The V gene's germline CDR1 is LGHNA and CDR2 YNFKEQ. V shed 0 bases and J 2 bases; nucleotides not matched to a gene: 6. This CDR3 is built from 16 residues.

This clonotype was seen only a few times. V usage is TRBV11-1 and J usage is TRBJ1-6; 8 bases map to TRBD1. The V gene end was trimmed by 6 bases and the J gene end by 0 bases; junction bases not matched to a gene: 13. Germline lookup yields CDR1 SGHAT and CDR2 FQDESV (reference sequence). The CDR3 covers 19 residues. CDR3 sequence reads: CASRKTPQGVRSYNSPLHF. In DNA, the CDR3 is TGTGCCAGCAGGAAAACGCCACAGGGGGTGCGCTCCTATAATTCACCCCTCCACTTT.

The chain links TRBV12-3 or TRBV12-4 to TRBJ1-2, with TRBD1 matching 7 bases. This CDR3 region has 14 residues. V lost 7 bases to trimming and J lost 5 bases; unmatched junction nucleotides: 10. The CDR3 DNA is TGTGCCAGCAACCCGGGACAGAACTTTTATGGCTACACCTTC. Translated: CASNPGQNFYGYTF.

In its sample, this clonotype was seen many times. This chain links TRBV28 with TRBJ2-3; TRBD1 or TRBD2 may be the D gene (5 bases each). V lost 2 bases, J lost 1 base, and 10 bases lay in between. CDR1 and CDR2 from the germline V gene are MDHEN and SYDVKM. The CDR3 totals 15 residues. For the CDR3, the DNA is TGTGCCAGCAGTTTAGCTAGGGGAGGCACAGATACGCAGTATTTT. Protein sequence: CASSLARGGTDTQYF.

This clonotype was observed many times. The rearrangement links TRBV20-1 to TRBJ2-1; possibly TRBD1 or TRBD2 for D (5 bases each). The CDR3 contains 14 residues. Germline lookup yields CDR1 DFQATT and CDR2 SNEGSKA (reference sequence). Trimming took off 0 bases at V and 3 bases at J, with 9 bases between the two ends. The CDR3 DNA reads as TGCAGTGCTAGAGAGGGGGTCCTCTACAATGAGCAGTTCTTC. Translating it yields CSAREGVLYNEQFF.

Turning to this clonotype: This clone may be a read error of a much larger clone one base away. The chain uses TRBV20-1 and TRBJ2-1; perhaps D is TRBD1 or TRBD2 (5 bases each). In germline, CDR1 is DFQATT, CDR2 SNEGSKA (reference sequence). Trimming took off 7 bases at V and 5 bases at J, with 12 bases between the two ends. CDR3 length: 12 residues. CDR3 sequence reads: CSGGFMNNEQFF. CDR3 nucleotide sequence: TGCAGTGGGGGGTTCATGAACAATGAGCAGTTCTTC.

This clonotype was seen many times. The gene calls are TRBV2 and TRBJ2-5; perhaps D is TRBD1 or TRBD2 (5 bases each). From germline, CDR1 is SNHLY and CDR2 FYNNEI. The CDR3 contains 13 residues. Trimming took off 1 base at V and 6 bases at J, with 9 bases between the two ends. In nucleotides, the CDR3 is TGTGCCAGCAGTGAAGAGAGGGGACAGACCCAGTACTTC. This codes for CASSEERGQTQYF.

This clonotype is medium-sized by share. CDR3 in DNA: TGTGCCAGCAGTTTAAACAGGCCCGCAGATACGCAGTATTTT. Encoded protein: CASSLNRPADTQYF. The chain uses TRBV28 and TRBJ2-3, with TRBD1 as a possible D gene (5 bases). V shed 2 bases and J shed 4 bases, with 10 bases lying between them. Per germline, CDR1 MDHEN and CDR2 SYDVKM. CDR3 length: 14 amino acids.

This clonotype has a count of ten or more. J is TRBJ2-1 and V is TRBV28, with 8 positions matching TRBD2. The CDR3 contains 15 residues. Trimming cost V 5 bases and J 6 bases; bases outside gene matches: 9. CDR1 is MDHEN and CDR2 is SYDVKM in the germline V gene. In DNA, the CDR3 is TGTGCCAGCAGTAAGCGGGAGCCCCACCGCAATGAGCAGTTCTTC. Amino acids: CASSKREPHRNEQFF.

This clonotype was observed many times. CDR3 sequence: CSASLMLDTQYF. The CDR3 DNA sequence: TGCAGTGCTAGCCTGATGCTAGATACGCAGTATTTT. The chain links TRBV20-1 to TRBJ2-3; D gene unclear. Germline lookup yields CDR1 DFQATT and CDR2 SNEGSKA (reference sequence). The CDR3 totals 12 residues. The V and J ends lost 3 bases and 5 bases respectively, with 9 bases between them.

The CDR3 coding sequence is TGTACCAGCAGGGGGGGGCTCGGAAACACCATATATTTT. It translates to CTSRGGLGNTIYF. The chain has TRBV7-2 and TRBJ1-3; TRBD1 is a possible D gene (6 bases). In germline, CDR1 is SGHTA, CDR2 FQGNSA. The CDR3 has 13 residues. Trimming pared 6 bases from V and 4 bases from J, leaving 10 bases between.

CDR3 in amino acids: CASQQSRYTEAFF. In DNA, the CDR3 is TGTGCCAGCCAGCAAAGTCGGTACACTGAAGCTTTCTTT. The rearrangement links TRBV12-3 or TRBV12-4 to TRBJ1-1; D unresolved. CDR3 size: 13 residues. V was cut by 8 bases and J by 3 bases, with 13 bases left in between.

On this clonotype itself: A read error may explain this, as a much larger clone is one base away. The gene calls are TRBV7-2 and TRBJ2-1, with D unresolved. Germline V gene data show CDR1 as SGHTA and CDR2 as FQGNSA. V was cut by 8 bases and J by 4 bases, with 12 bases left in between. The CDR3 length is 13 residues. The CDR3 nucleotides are TGTGCCAGCTGCTCGGGCCAATACAATGAGCAGTTCTTC. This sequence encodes CASCSGQYNEQFF.

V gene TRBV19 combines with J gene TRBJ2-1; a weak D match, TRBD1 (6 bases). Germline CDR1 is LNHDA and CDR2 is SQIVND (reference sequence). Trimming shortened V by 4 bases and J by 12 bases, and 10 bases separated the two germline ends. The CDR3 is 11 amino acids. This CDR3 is CASSNKGGQFF. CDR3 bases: TGTGCCAGTAGTAATAAAGGGGGGCAGTTCTTC.

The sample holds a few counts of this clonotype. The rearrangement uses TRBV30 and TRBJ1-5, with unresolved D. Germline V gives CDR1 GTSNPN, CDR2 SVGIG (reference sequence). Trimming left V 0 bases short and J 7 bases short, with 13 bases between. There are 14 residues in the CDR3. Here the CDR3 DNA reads TGTGCCTGGAGTGTAGGTGAAGGGAACCAGCCCCAGCATTTT. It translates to CAWSVGEGNQPQHF.

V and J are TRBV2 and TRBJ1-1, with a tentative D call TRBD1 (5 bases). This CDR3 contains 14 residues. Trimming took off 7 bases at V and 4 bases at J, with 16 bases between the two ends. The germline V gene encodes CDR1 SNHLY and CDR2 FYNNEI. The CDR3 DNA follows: TGTGCCAGCACCAGGAAAGACAGTACCACTGAAGCTTTCTTT. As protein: CASTRKDSTTEAFF.

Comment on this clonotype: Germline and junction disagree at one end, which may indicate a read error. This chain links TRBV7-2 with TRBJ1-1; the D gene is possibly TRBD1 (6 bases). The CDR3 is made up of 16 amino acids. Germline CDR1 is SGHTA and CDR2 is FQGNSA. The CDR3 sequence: CASSLAPGAMNIEAFF. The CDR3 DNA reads TGTGCCAGCAGCTTAGCCCCAGGGGCGATGAACATTGAAGCTTTCTTT.

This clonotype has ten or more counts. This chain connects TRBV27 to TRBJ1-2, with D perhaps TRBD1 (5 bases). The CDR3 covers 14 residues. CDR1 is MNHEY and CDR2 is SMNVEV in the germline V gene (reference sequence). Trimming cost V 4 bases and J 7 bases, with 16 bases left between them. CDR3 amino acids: CASSSLERGGGYTF. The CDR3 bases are TGTGCCAGCAGTTCCCTAGAAAGGGGAGGTGGCTACACCTTC.

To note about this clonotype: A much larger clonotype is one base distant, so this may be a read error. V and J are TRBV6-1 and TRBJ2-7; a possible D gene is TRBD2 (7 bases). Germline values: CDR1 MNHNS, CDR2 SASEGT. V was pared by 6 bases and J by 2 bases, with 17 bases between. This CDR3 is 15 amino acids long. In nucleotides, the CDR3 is TGTGCCAGCAGGGGCCCGGCGGGGGCCGCCTACGAGCAGTACTTC. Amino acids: CASRGPAGAAYEQYF.

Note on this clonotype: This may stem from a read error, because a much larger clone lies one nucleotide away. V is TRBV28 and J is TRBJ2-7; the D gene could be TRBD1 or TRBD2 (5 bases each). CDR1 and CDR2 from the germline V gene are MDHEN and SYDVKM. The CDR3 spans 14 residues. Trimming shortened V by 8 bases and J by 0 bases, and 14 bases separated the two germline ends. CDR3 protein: CASVQGRSSYEQYF. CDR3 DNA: TGTGCCAGCGTCCAGGGACGGTCCTCCTACGAGCAGTACTTC.

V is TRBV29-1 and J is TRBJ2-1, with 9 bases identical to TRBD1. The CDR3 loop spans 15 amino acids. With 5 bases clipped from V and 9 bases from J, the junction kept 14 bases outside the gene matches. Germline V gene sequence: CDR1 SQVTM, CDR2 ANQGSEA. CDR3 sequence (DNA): TGCAGCGTTCTCACCGGGACAGGGTTTGCCGGTGAGCAGTTCTTC. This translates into CSVLTGTGFAGEQFF.